This TCR beta chain was sequenced for a study of T cell repertoires in cytomegalovirus infection. V lost 2 bases to trimming and J lost 1 base, with 8 bases between them. The CDR3 is 14 amino acids. TCRdb independently ran MiXCR on the reads; one entry per CDR3 protein. The sample lists 150,000 to 200,000 distinct CDR3 sequences; approximately 19% were seen once. This clonotype was detected ten times or more. The genes are TRBV12-3 or TRBV12-4 and TRBJ2-5; the D is unclear. The sequenced material came from PBMCs. The TCR comes from a human donor in good health (CMV status not recorded). Some clones in this sample may be carry-over from other donors' samples. This CDR3 is CASSLLKFQETQYF. The CDR3, as DNA: TGTGCCAGCAGTTTACTGAAGTTCCAAGAGACCCAGTACTTC.